The rows below give T cell receptor beta chains drawn from one sample of a study of blood T cell repertoires in COVID-19. TCRdb's table, derived via immunoSEQ multiplex PCR, lists solely in-frame clones and lacks some. The sample lists 100,000 or so clones, about 86% occurring once. Material for sequencing was PBMCs or T cells enriched from blood (not recorded which). The receptor source for this set is a woman aged 50 to 60 who had recovered from COVID-19. CDR3s include the opening cysteine and the closing phenylalanine or tryptophan. A D gene is named only where the DNA matches it firmly. Clone size is given for some rows only: seen once, a few or many times, or a class if the clone is expanded.

j_gene,v_gene,abundance,d_gene,CDR3aa,CDR3nt
TRBJ2-7,TRBV2,NA,TRBD2,CASSEAPFRTRGSYEQYF,TGTGCCAGCAGTGAAGCGCCATTCCGGACTAGGGGCTCCTACGAGCAGTACTTC
TRBJ1-6,TRBV28,NA,NA,CASSLGGESYNSPLHF,TGTGCCAGCAGTTTGGGGGGGGAATCCTATAATTCACCCCTCCACTTT
TRBJ2-2,TRBV19,NA,NA,CASSIGPDTDTGELFF,TGTGCCAGTAGTATCGGTCCGGACACTGACACCGGGGAGCTGTTTTTT
TRBJ2-1,TRBV5-6,few,TRBD1,CASSLRDRVNYNEQFF,TGTGCCAGCAGCTTGCGGGACAGGGTAAACTACAATGAGCAGTTCTTC
TRBJ1-6,TRBV7-9,NA,NA,CASSYRVNSPLHF,TGTGCCAGCAGCTACAGAGTTAATTCACCCCTCCACTTT
TRBJ2-5,TRBV24-1,NA,NA,CATFRRKGSFEETQYF,TGTGCCACCTTCAGGCGAAAAGGGAGTTTTGAAGAGACCCAGTACTTC
TRBJ2-7,TRBV27,NA,NA,CASSLRFLWEQYF,TGTGCCAGCAGTCTCCGGTTCCTTTGGGAGCAGTACTTC
TRBJ2-5,TRBV9,NA,TRBD2,CASSLGLAGGQETQYF,TGTGCCAGCAGCTTGGGACTAGCGGGGGGGCAAGAGACCCAGTACTTC
TRBJ2-2,TRBV9,NA,TRBD2,CASSVAPLAGVPTGELFF,TGTGCCAGCAGCGTAGCCCCTCTAGCGGGAGTCCCCACCGGGGAGCTGTTTTTT
TRBJ2-2,TRBV9,NA,TRBD1,CASRPHQGVGGELFF,TGTGCCAGCAGACCCCACCAGGGGGTGGGCGGGGAGCTGTTTTTT
TRBJ2-5,TRBV6-5,NA,TRBD1,CASSRTGETQYF,TGTGCCAGCAGCCGGACAGGGGAGACCCAGTACTTC
TRBJ1-1,TRBV4-1,NA,NA,CASSPRDSRLTEAFF,TGCGCCAGCAGCCCTCGGGACTCCCGTCTCACTGAAGCTTTCTTT
TRBJ2-7,TRBV21-1,few,NA,CASSALGGGRAYEQYF,TGTGCCAGCAGCGCCCTGGGGGGGGGTCGGGCCTACGAGCAGTACTTC
TRBJ2-5,TRBV16,few,TRBD2,CASSLGLAGLGTGETQYF,TGTGCCAGCAGCCTCGGACTAGCGGGATTGGGAACTGGAGAGACCCAGTACTTC
TRBJ2-7,TRBV6-5,NA,TRBD1,CASSPGTGYYEQYF,TGTGCCAGCAGTCCCGGGACAGGGTACTACGAGCAGTACTTC
TRBJ2-2,TRBV5-1,NA,TRBD1,CASSTGQTNTGELFF,TGCGCCAGCAGCACGGGACAGACGAACACCGGGGAGCTGTTTTTT
TRBJ1-2,TRBV5-1,NA,NA,CASSLFVSASYGYTF,TGCGCCAGCAGCTTGTTTGTGTCAGCGAGCTATGGCTACACCTTC
TRBJ2-7,TRBV5-1,once,TRBD2,CASSPRGSGSYEQYF,TGCGCCAGCAGCCCCCGGGGTAGCGGGAGCTACGAGCAGTACTTC
TRBJ2-7,TRBV15,NA,TRBD2,CATSREGLAGPYEQYF,TGTGCCACCAGCAGAGAAGGACTAGCGGGACCCTACGAGCAGTACTTC
TRBJ1-2,TRBV4-1,NA,NA,CASSQPTAGRAHYGYTF,TGCGCCAGCAGCCAACCGACAGCGGGCCGCGCACACTATGGCTACACCTTC
TRBJ2-6,TRBV4-2,NA,NA,CASSQELIGGANVLTF,TGTGCCAGCAGCCAAGAACTTATCGGTGGGGCCAACGTCCTGACTTTC
TRBJ1-5,TRBV2,NA,TRBD1,CASEPGQGIQPQHF,TGTGCCAGCGAACCGGGACAGGGAATTCAGCCCCAGCATTTT
TRBJ2-5,TRBV5-8,NA,TRBD1,CASSADRGFKTQYF,TGTGCCAGCAGCGCCGACAGGGGATTCAAGACCCAGTACTTC
TRBJ2-5,TRBV4-1,NA,TRBD1,CASSQTPTGGYQETQYF,TGCGCCAGCAGCCAAACTCCGACAGGGGGGTATCAAGAGACCCAGTACTTC
TRBJ2-7,TRBV4-2,NA,NA,CASSQIIFGLLMDEQYF,TGTGCCAGCAGCCAAATAATCTTCGGACTTTTGATGGACGAGCAGTACTTC
TRBJ1-2,TRBV30,NA,TRBD1,CAWSWQGATGYTF,TGTGCCTGGAGTTGGCAGGGGGCCACTGGCTACACCTTC
TRBJ1-5,TRBV10-3,few,TRBD1,CAVRQGGNQPQHF,TGTGCCGTCCGACAGGGTGGCAATCAGCCCCAGCATTTT
TRBJ1-3,TRBV28,NA,NA,CASSPGGTVNSGNTIYF,TGTGCCAGCAGTCCTGGAGGGACGGTAAACTCTGGAAACACCATATATTTT
TRBJ2-1,TRBV7-8,NA,TRBD2,CASSSSTSGGPYNEQFF,TGTGCCAGCAGCTCGTCGACTAGCGGGGGCCCGTACAATGAGCAGTTCTTC
TRBJ2-1,TRBV28,NA,NA,CASSPLSVNEQFF,TGTGCCAGCAGTCCCCTGTCGGTCAATGAGCAGTTCTTC
TRBJ1-2,TRBV9,few,NA,CASSVDASNYGYTF,TGTGCCAGCAGCGTAGATGCGTCTAACTATGGCTACACCTTC
TRBJ1-2,TRBV11-2,NA,TRBD1,CASSPDREYGYTF,TGTGCCAGCAGCCCCGACAGGGAGTATGGCTACACCTTC
TRBJ2-3,TRBV19,NA,NA,CASSIEGTDTQYF,TGTGCCAGTAGTATCGAGGGAACAGATACGCAGTATTTT
TRBJ1-3,TRBV4-1,NA,NA,CASSQDLLNTIYF,TGCGCCAGCAGCCAAGATCTACTAAACACCATATATTTT
TRBJ2-3,TRBV19,NA,TRBD2,CASNGQRGGPDTQYF,TGTGCCAGTAATGGGCAGCGGGGGGGCCCAGATACGCAGTATTTT
TRBJ1-1,TRBV9,NA,NA,CASSVSRFDTEAFF,TGTGCCAGCAGCGTAAGCAGGTTCGACACTGAAGCTTTCTTT
TRBJ1-2,TRBV28,once,NA,CASSSLTGDYGYTF,TGTGCCAGCAGTTCCCTAACAGGTGACTATGGCTACACCTTC